The clone carrying this T cell receptor beta chain was counted only a few times. The antigen remains unidentified. The data originate from a study of T cells in Graves' hyperthyroidism and ophthalmopathy. Study-wide context: At the time of initial diagnosis and before any treatment, peripheral blood was collected. Study results and caveats: Among clonotypes expanded in thyroid above 0.001, most were also found in blood.

CDR3 length: 12 amino acids. V lost 4 bases to trimming and J lost 3 bases, with 7 bases between them. In germline, CDR1 is LNHDA, CDR2 SQIVND (reference sequence). It was considered stable Graves' hyperthyroidism when ophthalmopathy did not progress within 18 months. Exclusion of a patient resulted from uncontrolled infection, other autoimmune disease, pregnancy or lactation. Using RNA transcripts as the source, TCR beta CDR3 regions were amplified. The HTBI primer set served for first-round RT-PCR of the TCR CDR3. In TCRdb, the multiplex PCR reads were re-called with MiXCR into one record per CDR3 protein. The profile shows 600,000 to 750,000 distinct CDR3 sequences, around 16% of them singletons.

This chain uses TRBV19 with TRBJ2-7; TRBD2 is a possible D gene (5 bases). Material for sequencing was blood. This TCR derives from a man in his fifties or sixties with Graves' hyperthyroidism. The CDR3 coding sequence is TGTGCCAGTAGTAACGGACTCTACGAGCAGTACTTC. Encoded protein: CASSNGLYEQYF.